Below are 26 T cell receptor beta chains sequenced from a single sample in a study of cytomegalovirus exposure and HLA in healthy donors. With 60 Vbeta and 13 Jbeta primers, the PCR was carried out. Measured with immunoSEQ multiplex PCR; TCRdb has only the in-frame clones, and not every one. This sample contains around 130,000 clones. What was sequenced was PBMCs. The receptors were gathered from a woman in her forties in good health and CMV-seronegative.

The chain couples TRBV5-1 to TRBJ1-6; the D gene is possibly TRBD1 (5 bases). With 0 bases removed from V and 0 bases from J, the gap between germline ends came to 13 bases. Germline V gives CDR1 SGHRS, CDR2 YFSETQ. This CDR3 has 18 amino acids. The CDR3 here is CASSLVGPRSSYNSPLHF. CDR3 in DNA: TGCGCCAGCAGCTTGGTGGGGCCGCGGAGCTCCTATAATTCACCCCTCCACTTT. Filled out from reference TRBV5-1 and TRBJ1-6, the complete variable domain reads KAGVTQTPRYLIKTRGQQVTLSCSPISGHRSVSWYQQTPGQGLQFLFEYFSETQRNKGNFPGRFSGRQFSNSRSEMNVSTLELGDSALYLCASSLVGPRSSYNSPLHFGNGTRLTVT.

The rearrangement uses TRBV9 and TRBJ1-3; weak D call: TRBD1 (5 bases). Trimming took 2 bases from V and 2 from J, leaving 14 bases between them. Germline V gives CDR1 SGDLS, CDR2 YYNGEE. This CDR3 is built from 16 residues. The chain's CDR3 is CASSVGSQGAGNTIYF. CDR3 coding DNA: TGTGCCAGCAGCGTCGGGTCTCAGGGCGCTGGAAACACCATATATTTT.

The CDR3: CASSIESGPNYGYTF. The CDR3 DNA sequence: TGTGCCAGTAGTATTGAGTCAGGTCCTAACTATGGCTACACCTTC. The chain employs TRBV19 and TRBJ1-2, with D uncertain. The CDR3 length is 15 residues. Trimming took 3 bases from V and 0 from J, leaving 11 bases between them. CDR1 and CDR2 from the germline V gene are LNHDA and SQIVND (reference sequence).

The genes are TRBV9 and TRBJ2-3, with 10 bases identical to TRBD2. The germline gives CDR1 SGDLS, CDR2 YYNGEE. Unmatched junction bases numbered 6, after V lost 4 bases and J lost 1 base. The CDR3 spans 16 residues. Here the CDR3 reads CASSPSSGGGTDTQYF. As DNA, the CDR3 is TGTGCCAGCAGCCCGTCGAGCGGGGGGGGCACAGATACGCAGTATTTT.

The CDR3 sequence is CASSVGGTGANTGELFF. The CDR3 DNA reads TGCGCCAGCAGCGTCGGGGGGACAGGGGCCAACACCGGGGAGCTGTTTTTT. The V call is TRBV5-1, the J call TRBJ2-2; 10 bases are a match to TRBD1. CDR3 length equals 17 residues. CDR1 is SGHRS, CDR2 YFSETQ, per germline. The junction had 8 bases not matched to a gene; V was cut back by 4 bases and J by 2 bases.

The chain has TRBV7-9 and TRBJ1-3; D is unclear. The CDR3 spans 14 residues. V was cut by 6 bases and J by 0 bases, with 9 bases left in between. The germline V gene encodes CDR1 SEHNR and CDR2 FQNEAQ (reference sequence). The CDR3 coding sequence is TGTGCCAGCAGTCCCGCCTACTCTGGAAACACCATATATTTT. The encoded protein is CASSPAYSGNTIYF.

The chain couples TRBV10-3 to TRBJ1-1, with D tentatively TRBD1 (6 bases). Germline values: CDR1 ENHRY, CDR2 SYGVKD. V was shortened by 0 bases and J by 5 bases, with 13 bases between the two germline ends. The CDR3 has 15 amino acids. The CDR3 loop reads CAISESTGQGTEAFF. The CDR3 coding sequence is TGTGCCATCAGTGAGTCGACAGGCCAGGGAACTGAAGCTTTCTTT.

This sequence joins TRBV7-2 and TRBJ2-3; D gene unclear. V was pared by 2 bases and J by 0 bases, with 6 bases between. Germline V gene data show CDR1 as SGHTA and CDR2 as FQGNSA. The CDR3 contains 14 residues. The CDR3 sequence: CASSLSRSTDTQYF. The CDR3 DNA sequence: TGTGCCAGCAGCTTATCCAGGAGCACAGATACGCAGTATTTT.

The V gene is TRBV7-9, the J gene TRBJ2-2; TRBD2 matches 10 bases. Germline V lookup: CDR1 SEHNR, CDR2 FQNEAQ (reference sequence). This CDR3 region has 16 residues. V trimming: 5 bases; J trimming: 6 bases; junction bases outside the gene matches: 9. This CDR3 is CASSPLKAGGPGELFF. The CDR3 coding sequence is TGTGCCAGCAGCCCACTGAAAGCGGGGGGGCCCGGGGAGCTGTTTTTT.

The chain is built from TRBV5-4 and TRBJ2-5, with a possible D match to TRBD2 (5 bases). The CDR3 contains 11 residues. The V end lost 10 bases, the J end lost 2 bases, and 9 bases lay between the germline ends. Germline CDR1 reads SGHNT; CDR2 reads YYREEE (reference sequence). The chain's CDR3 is CAGGTQETQYF. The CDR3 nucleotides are TGTGCCGGAGGAACTCAAGAGACCCAGTACTTC.

CDR3 amino acids: CASSPRLLSTDTQYF. In nucleotides, the CDR3 is TGTGCCAGCAGTCCAAGACTACTAAGCACAGATACGCAGTATTTT. V gene TRBV27 combines with J gene TRBJ2-3, with D possibly being TRBD2 (5 bases). Trimming removed 5 bases from V and 0 bases from J, with 12 bases in between. CDR1 MNHEY and CDR2 SMNVEV come from the germline V gene (reference sequence). This CDR3 spans 15 amino acids.

This CDR3 reads CASGGGRTSNSYEQYV. CDR3 nucleotide sequence: TGTGCCAGCGGGGGGGGGAGGACCAGTAACTCCTACGAGCAGTACGTC. The gene calls are TRBV27 and TRBJ2-7; 7 bases are a match to TRBD2. The CDR3 covers 16 residues. Germline CDR1 reads MNHEY; CDR2 reads SMNVEV (reference sequence). The V segment lost 8 bases and the J segment 0 bases; nucleotides outside the gene matches: 13.

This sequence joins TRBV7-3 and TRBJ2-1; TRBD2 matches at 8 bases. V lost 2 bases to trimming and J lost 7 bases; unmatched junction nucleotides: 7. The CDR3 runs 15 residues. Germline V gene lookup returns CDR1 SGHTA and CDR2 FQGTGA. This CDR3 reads CASSLSSGGFNEQFF. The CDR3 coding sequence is TGTGCCAGCAGCTTATCGAGCGGGGGCTTTAATGAGCAGTTCTTC.

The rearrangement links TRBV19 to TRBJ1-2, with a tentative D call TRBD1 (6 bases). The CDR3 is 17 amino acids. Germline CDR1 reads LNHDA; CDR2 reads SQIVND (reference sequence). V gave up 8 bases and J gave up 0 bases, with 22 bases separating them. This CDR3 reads CASSTRGGGSANYGYTF. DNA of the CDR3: TGTGCCAGTTCTACTCGGGGGGGCGGCTCAGCTAACTATGGCTACACCTTC.

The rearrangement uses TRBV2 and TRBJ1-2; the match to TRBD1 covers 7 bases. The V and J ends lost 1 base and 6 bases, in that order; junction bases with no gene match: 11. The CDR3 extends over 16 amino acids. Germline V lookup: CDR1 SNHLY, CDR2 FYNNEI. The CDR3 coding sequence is TGTGCCAGCAGTGAAGGGGAGATGACAGGGCCACATGGCTACACCTTC. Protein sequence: CASSEGEMTGPHGYTF. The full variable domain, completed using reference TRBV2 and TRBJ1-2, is EPEVTQTPSHQVTQMGQEVILRCVPISNHLYFYWYRQILGQKVEFLVSFYNNEISEKSEIFDDQFSVERPDGSNFTLKIRSTKLEDSAMYFCASSEGEMTGPHGYTFGSGTRLTVV.

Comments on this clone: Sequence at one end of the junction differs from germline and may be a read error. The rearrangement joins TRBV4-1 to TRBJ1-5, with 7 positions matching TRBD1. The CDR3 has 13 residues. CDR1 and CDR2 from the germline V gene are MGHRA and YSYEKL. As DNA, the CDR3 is TGCGCCAGCAGCCAAGATCTACAGGGGTCAAAGCGTTTT. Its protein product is CASSQDLQGSKRF.

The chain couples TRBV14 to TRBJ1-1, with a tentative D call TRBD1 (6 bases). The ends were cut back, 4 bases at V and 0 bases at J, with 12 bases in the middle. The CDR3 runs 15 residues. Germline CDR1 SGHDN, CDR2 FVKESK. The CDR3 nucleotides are TGTGCCAGCAGCCTACCCGGGACAATGAACACTGAAGCTTTCTTT. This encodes CASSLPGTMNTEAFF.

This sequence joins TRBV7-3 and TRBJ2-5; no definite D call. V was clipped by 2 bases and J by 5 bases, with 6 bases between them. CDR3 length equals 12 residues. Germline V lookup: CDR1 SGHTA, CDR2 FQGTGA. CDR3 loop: CASSLDGETQYF. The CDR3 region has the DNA TGTGCCAGCAGCTTAGACGGGGAGACCCAGTACTTC.

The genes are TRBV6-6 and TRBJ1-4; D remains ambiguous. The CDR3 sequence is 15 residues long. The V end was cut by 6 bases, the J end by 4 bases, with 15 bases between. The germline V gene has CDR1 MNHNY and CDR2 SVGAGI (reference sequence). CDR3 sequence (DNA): TGTGCCAGCAGCCTCGGGCCGGGGTTTAATGAAAAACTGTTTTTT. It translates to CASSLGPGFNEKLFF.

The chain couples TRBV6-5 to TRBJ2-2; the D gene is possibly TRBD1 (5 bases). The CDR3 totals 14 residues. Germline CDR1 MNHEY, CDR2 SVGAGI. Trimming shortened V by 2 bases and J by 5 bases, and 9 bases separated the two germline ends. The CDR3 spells CASSYGASTGELFF. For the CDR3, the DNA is TGTGCCAGCAGTTACGGGGCCAGTACCGGGGAGCTGTTTTTT.

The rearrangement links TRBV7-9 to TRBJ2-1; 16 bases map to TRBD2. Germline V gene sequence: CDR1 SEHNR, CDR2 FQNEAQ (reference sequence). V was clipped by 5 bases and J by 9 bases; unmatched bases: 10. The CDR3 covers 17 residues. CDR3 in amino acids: CASSQGLAGGPLAEQFF. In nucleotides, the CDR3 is TGTGCCAGCAGCCAGGGACTAGCGGGGGGGCCTCTTGCTGAGCAGTTCTTC.

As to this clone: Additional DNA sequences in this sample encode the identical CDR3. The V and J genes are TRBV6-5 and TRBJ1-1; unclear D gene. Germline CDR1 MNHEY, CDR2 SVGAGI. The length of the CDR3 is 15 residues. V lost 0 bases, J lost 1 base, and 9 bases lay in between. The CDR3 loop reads CASSYSLLSNTEAFF. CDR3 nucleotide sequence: TGTGCCAGCAGTTACTCCCTACTTTCGAACACTGAAGCTTTCTTT.

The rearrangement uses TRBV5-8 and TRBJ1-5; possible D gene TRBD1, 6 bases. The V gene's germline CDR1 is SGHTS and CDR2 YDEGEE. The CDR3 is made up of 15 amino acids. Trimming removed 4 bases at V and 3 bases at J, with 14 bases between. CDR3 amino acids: CASSAGNRANQPQHF. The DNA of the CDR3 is TGTGCCAGCAGCGCCGGGAACAGGGCCAATCAGCCCCAGCATTTT. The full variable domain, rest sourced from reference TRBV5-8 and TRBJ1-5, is EAGVTQSPTHLIKTRGQQATLRCSPISGHTSVYWYQQALGLGLQFLLWYDEGEERNRGNFPPRFSGRQFPNYSSELNVNALELEDSALYLCASSAGNRANQPQHFGDGTRLSIL.

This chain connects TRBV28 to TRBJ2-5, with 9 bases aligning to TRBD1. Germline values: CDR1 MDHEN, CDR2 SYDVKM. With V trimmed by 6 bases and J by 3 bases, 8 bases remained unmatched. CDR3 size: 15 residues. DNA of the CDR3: TGTGCCAGCAGCCAAGGAGGGACAGGGAAAGAGACCCAGTACTTC. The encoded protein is CASSQGGTGKETQYF. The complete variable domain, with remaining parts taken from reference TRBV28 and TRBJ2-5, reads DVKVTQSSRYLVKRTGEKVFLECVQDMDHENMFWYRQDPGLGLRLIYFSYDVKMKEKGDIPEGYSVSREKKERFSLILESASTNQTSMYLCASSQGGTGKETQYFGPGTRLLVL.

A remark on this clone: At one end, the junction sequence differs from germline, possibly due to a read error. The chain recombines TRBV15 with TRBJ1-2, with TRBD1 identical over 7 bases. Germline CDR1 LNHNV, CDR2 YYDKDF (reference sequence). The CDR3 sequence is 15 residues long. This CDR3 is CAASPAGQHDYGYTF. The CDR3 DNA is TGTGCCGCCAGCCCTGCGGGACAGCACGACTATGGCTACACCTTC.

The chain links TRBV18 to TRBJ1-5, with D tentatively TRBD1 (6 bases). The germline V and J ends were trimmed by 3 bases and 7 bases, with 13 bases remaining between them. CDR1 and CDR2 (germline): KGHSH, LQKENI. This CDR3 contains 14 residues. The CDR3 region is CASSPTGNTQPQHF. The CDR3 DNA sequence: TGTGCCAGCTCACCTACAGGGAACACCCAGCCCCAGCATTTT.